Given below is one T cell receptor (beta chain) in context. What it binds is unknown. The data derive from a study of T cells in narcolepsy. This table comes from immunoSEQ multiplex PCR, and its TCRdb copy is limited to in-frame clones, with some not included. Here the sample spans 25,000 to 35,000 clones, around 79% being singletons. The germline CDR1 and CDR2 sequences are SGHNT and YYREEE (reference sequence). This CDR3 spans 16 amino acids. V trimming: 2 bases; J trimming: 2 bases; junction bases outside the gene matches: 7. Overall study findings and caveats: Reportedly, autoreactive clonotypes were serially detected in patients' blood but not controls'. No autoreactive T cell clone sequences appeared in some memory CD4+ repertoires.

The sequence was obtained from a human donor with narcolepsy. The chain recombines TRBV5-4 with TRBJ2-1; 7 bases fit TRBD2. The sample was CD45RA- memory CD4+ T cells from PBMCs. The CDR3 DNA reads as TGTGCCAGCAGCTTAAGCGGCGGGAGCCCCTACAATGAGCAGTTCTTC. Residues: CASSLSGGSPYNEQFF.